This is a list of T cell receptor beta chains from one sample in a study of tumor-infiltrating lymphocytes in oesophageal squamous cell carcinoma. TCRdb recomputed calls from the PCR reads with MiXCR, one row per CDR3 protein. The sample has 23,000 or so distinct CDR3 sequences, 30% to 40% seen once. Input material: esophageal tumor tissue. The receptor source for this set is a male donor with esophageal squamous cell carcinoma. Each CDR3 is given with its conserved first and last residue. Each record gives: D gene, clone size, V gene, CDR3 length, J gene, CDR3 protein, CDR3 DNA. The D gene is left open where the match is weak. Clone size is not always given. Where it is, it says once, few, many or a class for expanded clones.

>TRBD1|many|TRBV12-3/TRBV12-4|14|TRBJ1-2
CASRPRGLGYGYTF
TGTGCCAGCAGACCTAGGGGGCTGGGCTATGGCTACACCTTC
>TRBD2|NA|TRBV7-6|17|TRBJ2-1
CASSPLAGAHAYNEQFF
TGTGCCAGCAGCCCATTAGCGGGAGCCCATGCATACAATGAGCAGTTCTTC
>NA|medium-sized|TRBV7-6|14|TRBJ2-7
CASSSTQARDEQYF
TGTGCCAGCAGCTCCACGCAGGCTCGGGACGAGCAGTACTTC
>TRBD2|NA|TRBV7-4|16|TRBJ2-7
CASSHRLADPRHEQYF
TGTGCCAGCAGCCACCGACTAGCGGATCCCCGCCACGAGCAGTACTTC
>NA|NA|TRBV19|13|TRBJ1-5
CASSINRNQPHHF
TGTGCCAGTAGTATAAATCGGAATCAGCCCCATCATTTT
>TRBD2|many|TRBV6-1|18|TRBJ2-1
CASSEVRTTSGSVNEQFF
TGTGCCAGCAGTGAGGTCCGTACCACTAGCGGGAGCGTCAATGAGCAGTTCTTC
>NA|many|TRBV7-8|15|TRBJ2-5
CASSLARGGGETQYF
TGTGCCAGCAGCTTAGCCAGGGGTGGCGGAGAGACCCAGTACTTC
>NA|few|TRBV19|11|TRBJ1-1
CASRGRTEAFF
TGTGCCAGTAGGGGCCGGACTGAAGCTTTCTTT
>TRBD1|few|TRBV6-1|16|TRBJ2-7
CASSTPTGTGGYEQYF
TGTGCCAGCAGCACCCCAACCGGGACAGGGGGCTACGAGCAGTACTTC
>NA|few|TRBV7-3|13|TRBJ1-1
CASSPPLKSEAFF
TGTGCCAGCAGCCCGCCTTTAAAGTCTGAAGCTTTCTTT
>NA|NA|TRBV6-6|14|TRBJ2-7
CASLNSGLTYEQYF
TGTGCCAGCCTGAATTCGGGCCTGACCTACGAGCAGTACTTC
>NA|once|TRBV7-4|11|TRBJ2-7
CASSLVYEQYF
TGTGCCAGCAGCTTAGTATACGAGCAGTACTTC
>NA|NA|TRBV15|16|TRBJ2-6
CATSENRIDGANVLTF
TGTGCCACCTCAGAGAACAGGATTGATGGGGCCAACGTCCTGACTTTC
>NA|NA|TRBV7-3|16|TRBJ2-5
CASSLSRPSPQETQYF
TGTGCCAGCAGCTTATCGAGACCGTCCCCTCAAGAGACCCAGTACTTC
>NA|many|TRBV28|13|TRBJ2-2
CASSLYNTGELFF
TGTGCCAGCAGTTTGTATAACACCGGGGAGCTGTTTTTT
>NA|many|TRBV5-1|15|TRBJ1-2
CASSLGQGGNYGYTF
TGCGCCAGCAGCTTGGGTCAGGGAGGAAACTATGGCTACACCTTC
>TRBD2|few|TRBV7-2|16|TRBJ2-3
CASSPTSGANTDTQYF
TGTGCCAGCAGCCCGACTAGCGGGGCAAACACAGATACGCAGTATTTT
>NA|many|TRBV7-3|13|TRBJ1-3
CASSFIVGDTIYF
TGTGCCAGCAGCTTTATTGTGGGGGACACCATATATTTT
>TRBD1|many|TRBV11-2|16|TRBJ1-1
CASSRGQGALGTEAFF
TGTGCCAGCAGCCGAGGACAGGGGGCTTTGGGGACTGAAGCTTTCTTT
>NA|few|TRBV7-9|14|TRBJ2-1
CASSRIGVSDEQFF
TGTGCCAGCAGCAGAATTGGGGTTAGCGATGAGCAGTTCTTC
>TRBD2|NA|TRBV7-2|17|TRBJ2-5
CASSARLAGGRGETQYF
TGTGCCAGCAGCGCCCGACTAGCGGGGGGGCGGGGGGAGACCCAGTACTTC
>TRBD2|many|TRBV12-3/TRBV12-4|14|TRBJ2-5
CASSYGREGETQYF
TGTGCCAGCAGTTATGGGCGGGAGGGAGAGACCCAGTACTTC
>TRBD1|NA|TRBV6-8|14|TRBJ2-5
CASSSDRGWETQYF
TGTGCCAGCAGCTCCGACAGGGGTTGGGAGACCCAGTACTTC
>TRBD1|NA|TRBV20-1|15|TRBJ1-1
CSARGTGGENTEAFF
TGCAGTGCTAGAGGGACAGGGGGCGAAAACACTGAAGCTTTCTTT
>NA|medium-sized|TRBV12-3/TRBV12-4|14|TRBJ2-5
CASSFSLALETQYF
TGTGCCAGCAGTTTTTCACTAGCTCTGGAGACCCAGTACTTC
>TRBD2|few|TRBV7-9|14|TRBJ2-1
CASSPTGTSDEQFF
TGTGCCAGCAGCCCTACCGGGACTAGCGATGAGCAGTTCTTC
>NA|NA|TRBV7-2|13|TRBJ2-5
CASSLHWEKTQYF
TGTGCCAGCAGCTTACACTGGGAGAAGACCCAGTACTTC
>NA|few|TRBV6-6|12|TRBJ1-2
CASSYFTSGYTF
TGTGCCAGCAGTTATTTTACAAGTGGCTACACCTTC
>NA|few|TRBV9|14|TRBJ1-2
CASTLAGEQFGYTF
TGTGCCAGCACCCTAGCAGGGGAGCAATTTGGCTACACCTTC
>NA|NA|TRBV7-8|14|TRBJ2-1
CASSLTGVYNEQFF
TGTGCCAGCAGCTTAACGGGAGTATACAATGAGCAGTTCTTC
>NA|NA|TRBV7-3|15|TRBJ2-1
CASSGAPSSYNEQFF
TGTGCCAGCAGCGGAGCCCCGAGCTCCTACAATGAGCAGTTCTTC
>TRBD2|NA|TRBV10-1|15|TRBJ2-2
CASIVGLAVTGELFF
TGCGCCAGCATCGTGGGACTAGCTGTCACCGGGGAGCTGTTTTTT
>NA|many|TRBV2|17|TRBJ2-5
CASSEAVSLAVQETQYF
TGTGCCAGCAGTGAAGCGGTCAGCCTAGCAGTTCAAGAGACCCAGTACTTC
>NA|many|TRBV2|15|TRBJ2-3
CASSDFQIGTDTQYF
TGTGCCAGCAGTGACTTCCAAATTGGGACAGATACGCAGTATTTT
>TRBD2|few|TRBV10-2|15|TRBJ2-3
CASSDKRERTDTQYF
TGCGCCAGCAGTGATAAGCGGGAGCGCACAGATACGCAGTATTTT